This T cell receptor beta chain was found in a study of response to subunit inactivated influenza vaccine. V was pared by 0 bases and J by 5 bases, with 13 bases between. The germline gives CDR1 MGHRA, CDR2 YSYEKL. The CDR3 has 16 amino acids. This clonotype was counted between two and nine times. TCRdb processed the RT-PCR reads anew with MiXCR; each CDR3 protein has one entry. This table holds about 570,000 distinct CDR3 sequences, approximately 12% found once. This chain uses TRBV4-1 with TRBJ1-4, with TRBD1 as a possible D gene (6 bases). This receptor was identified in a man aged 50-60 years who received an inactivated influenza vaccine. The source material was PBMCs from blood, sampled on the day of vaccination. CDR3 bases: TGCGCCAGCAGCCAAGATCATCGGACAGTGAATGAAAAACTGTTTTTT. Its translation: CASSQDHRTVNEKLFF.